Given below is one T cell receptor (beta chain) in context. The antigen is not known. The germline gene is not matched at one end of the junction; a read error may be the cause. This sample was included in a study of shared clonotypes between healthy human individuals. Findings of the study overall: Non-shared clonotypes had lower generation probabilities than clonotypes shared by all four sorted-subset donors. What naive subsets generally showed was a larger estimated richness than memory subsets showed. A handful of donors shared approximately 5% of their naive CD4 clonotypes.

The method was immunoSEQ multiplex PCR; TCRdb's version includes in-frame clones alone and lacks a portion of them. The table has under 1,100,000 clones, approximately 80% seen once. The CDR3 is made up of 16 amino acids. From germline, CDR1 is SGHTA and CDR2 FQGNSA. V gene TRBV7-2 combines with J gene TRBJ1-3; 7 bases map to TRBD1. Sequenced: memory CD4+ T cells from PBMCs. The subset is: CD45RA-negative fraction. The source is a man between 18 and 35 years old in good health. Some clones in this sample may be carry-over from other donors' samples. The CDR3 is CASSPRQGRSRNTIYF. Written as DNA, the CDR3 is TGTGCCAGCAGCCCTCGACAGGGACGCTCTAGAAACACCATATATTTT.